The 8 T cell receptor beta chains in this list originate from one sample, sequenced in a study of metastatic and nonmetastatic thyroid tumors. TCRdb recomputed clones from the PCR reads via MiXCR. The sample holds several thousand clones, approximately 35% seen once. The entire patient cohort was treatment-naive prior to thyroid surgery. Sequencing was performed on tumor tissue. These receptors were taken from a female donor with papillary thyroid cancer or a benign thyroid nodule (not recorded which). Some clones in this sample may be carry-over from other donors' samples.

This clone has more than one count but fewer than ten. V is TRBV6-5 and J is TRBJ2-1; D tentatively fits TRBD1 or TRBD2 (5 bases each). This CDR3 comprises 14 residues. Germline lookup yields CDR1 MNHEY and CDR2 SVGAGI. Trimming pared 2 bases from V and 6 bases from J, leaving 11 bases between. DNA for the CDR3: TGTGCCAGCAGTTACCCAGGGACCTCCAATGAGCAGTTCTTC. Encoded protein: CASSYPGTSNEQFF.

This clone has a handful of counts. The rearrangement links TRBV6-2 or TRBV6-3 to TRBJ2-3; weak D call: TRBD2 (5 bases). The V gene's germline CDR1 is MNHEY and CDR2 SVGEGT. Deletions cut 6 bases from V and 2 bases from J, with 12 bases between. CDR3 size: 14 residues. CDR3: CASSPGLDTDTQYF. The DNA for the CDR3 is TGTGCCAGCAGCCCCGGACTCGACACAGATACGCAGTATTTT.

This clone is medium-sized in the sample. The gene calls are TRBV18 and TRBJ2-1, with no clear D. V was cut by 5 bases and J by 5 bases, with 10 bases left in between. Germline V gene lookup returns CDR1 KGHSH and CDR2 LQKENI. This CDR3 is 13 amino acids long. The CDR3 sequence is CASSVTTHNEQFF. CDR3 sequence (DNA): TGTGCCAGCTCAGTTACTACCCACAATGAGCAGTTCTTC.

This clone was observed many times. The chain links TRBV5-6 to TRBJ1-5, with TRBD1 identical over 7 bases. The CDR3 sequence is 15 residues long. J lost 4 bases, V lost 5 bases, and 9 bases had no gene match. Germline CDR1 SGHDT, CDR2 YYEEEE. The CDR3 nucleotides read TGTGCCAGCAGTGAGTCCTCAGGGGGTAATCAGCCCCAGCATTTT. This sequence encodes CASSESSGGNQPQHF.

In regard to this clone: The junction departs from the called germline gene at one end, perhaps through a read error. The J gene is TRBJ2-5, the V gene TRBV20-1, with TRBD2 identical over 9 bases. The CDR3 totals 15 residues. Per germline, CDR1 DFQATT and CDR2 SNEGSKA (reference sequence). CDR3 sequence reads: CSARDSGSAEDTQYF. The CDR3 coding sequence is TGCAGTGCTAGAGATAGCGGGAGTGCGGAAGATACCCAGTACTTC.

The chain recombines TRBV18 with TRBJ2-7; D remains ambiguous. The CDR3 totals 15 residues. From germline, CDR1 is KGHSH and CDR2 LQKENI. V dropped 2 bases and J dropped 3 bases, with 14 bases sitting between them. CDR3 in amino acids: CASSPIPQSNYEQYF. The CDR3 DNA follows: TGTGCCAGCTCACCAATCCCCCAGAGTAACTACGAGCAGTACTTC.

The rearrangement links TRBV5-1 to TRBJ2-1; 9 positions agree with TRBD2. Trimming removed 4 bases from V and 6 bases from J; junction bases left unmatched: 8. Germline V CDR1 and CDR2: SGHRS, YFSETQ. The length of the CDR3 is 15 residues. Written as DNA, the CDR3 is TGCGCCAGCAGCACCCCGCGGGAGGGCCTCAATGAGCAGTTCTTC. Its protein is CASSTPREGLNEQFF.

This clone is deemed medium-sized. This sequence joins TRBV20-1 and TRBJ2-7; 8 bases line up with TRBD2. CDR1 and CDR2 (germline): DFQATT, SNEGSKA (reference sequence). V shed 3 bases, J shed 4 bases, and the junction held 5 bases outside the gene matches. The CDR3 sequence is 13 residues long. CDR3 sequence (DNA): TGCAGTGCTAGCGGGAGGGCCGCATACGAGCAGTACTTC. This gives the protein CSASGRAAYEQYF.